This TCR beta chain is from a study of blood T cell repertoires in COVID-19. As for the study in general: COVID-19 samples, acute and convalescent, were from the United States, Italy and Spain. Nucleic acid was either cDNA or gDNA, and it came from T cells, B-cell-depleted T cells, or PBMCs.

Method: immunoSEQ multiplex PCR; TCRdb's copy keeps in-frame clones and lacks some. Of roughly 200,000 clones listed, 85% to 90% are singletons. The CDR3 length is 17 residues. V lost 3 bases, J lost 5 bases, and 21 bases lay in between. CDR1 and CDR2 from the germline V gene are LNHDA and SQIVND (reference sequence). Sequencing used peripheral blood. J is TRBJ2-3 and V is TRBV19, with no clear D. The clonotype comes from a person aged 70 to 79 with COVID-19, enrolled during active disease. This CDR3 reads CASSMEPGSALLDTQYF. Written as DNA, the CDR3 is TGTGCCAGTAGTATGGAACCCGGGTCCGCTCTATTAGATACGCAGTATTTT.